These 6 T cell receptor beta chains were all obtained from the same sample, sequenced in a study of blood T cell repertoires in COVID-19. Measured with immunoSEQ multiplex PCR; TCRdb has only the in-frame clones, and not every one. The sample yields 160,000 or so clones, more than 85% seen once. Sequencing used PBMCs or T cells enriched from blood (not recorded which). The origin of the receptors is a human donor with acute COVID-19. The donor label of this sample is uncertain.

The V call is TRBV25-1, the J call TRBJ2-7; possibly TRBD2 for D (5 bases). Per germline, CDR1 MGHDK and CDR2 SYGVNS. The CDR3 extends over 14 amino acids. V was trimmed by 6 bases and J by 5 bases, leaving 17 bases between them. CDR3 nucleotide sequence: TGTGCCAGCAGCGGGCGGCCGGGGAGCCACGAGCAGTACTTC. It yields the protein CASSGRPGSHEQYF.

Here the CDR3 reads CASRSGLAVTGELFF. DNA for the CDR3: TGTGCCAGTAGATCTGGACTAGCGGTCACCGGGGAGCTGTTTTTT. The V and J genes are TRBV27 and TRBJ2-2; TRBD2 matches 10 bases. Germline CDR1 and CDR2: MNHEY and SMNVEV (reference sequence). The CDR3 has 15 residues. Trimming took 9 bases from V and 4 from J; bases not matched to a gene: 8.

The V and J genes are TRBV27 and TRBJ1-1, with D unclear. This CDR3 has 13 amino acids. Looked up from germline, CDR1 is MNHEY and CDR2 is SMNVEV (reference sequence). Trimming shortened V by 4 bases and J by 4 bases, and 10 bases separated the two germline ends. For the CDR3, the DNA is TGTGCCAGCAGTTCACCGGTCGGCACTGAAGCTTTCTTT. Protein product: CASSSPVGTEAFF.

This clone was observed once. Written as DNA, the CDR3 is TGTGCCAGTAGTGTCCACAGGGGGGCGGCTGAAGCTTTCTTT. Its translation: CASSVHRGAAEAFF. This chain joins TRBV19 and TRBJ1-1, with 8 bases lining up with TRBD1. With 5 bases clipped from V and 6 bases from J, the junction kept 8 bases outside the gene matches. Germline lookup yields CDR1 LNHDA and CDR2 SQIVND (reference sequence). The CDR3 extends over 14 amino acids.

The chain links TRBV7-7 to TRBJ2-2, with 8 bases fitting TRBD1. CDR3 size: 15 residues. Trimming at V came to 5 bases and at J to 5 bases, leaving 7 bases not matched to a gene. CDR1 is SSHAT and CDR2 is FNYEAQ in the germline V gene (reference sequence). The CDR3 protein is CASSVGQGATGELFF. CDR3 nucleotides: TGTGCCAGCAGCGTGGGGCAGGGGGCAACCGGGGAGCTGTTTTTT.

The chain carries TRBV3-1 (or the pseudogene TRBV3-2) and TRBJ2-1; unclear D gene. CDR1 LGHDT and CDR2 YNNKEL come from the germline V gene (reference sequence). Deletions cut 1 base from V and 4 bases from J, with 11 bases between. The CDR3 is made up of 15 amino acids. The CDR3 here is CASSQAGSAYNEQFF. The CDR3 bases are TGTGCCAGCAGCCAAGCCGGGTCGGCTTACAATGAGCAGTTCTTC.